This is a list of T cell receptor beta chains from one sample in a study of T-cell memory formation after mild COVID-19. TCRdb independently ran MiXCR on the 5' RACE reads; one entry per CDR3 protein. The data show 350,000 or so distinct CDR3 sequences, with about 20% seen just once and roughly 21% held by the top ten. The sample taken for sequencing was PBMCs or a T cell subset sorted from them (not recorded which). The origin of the receptors is a man younger than 30 who had mild COVID-19 (a few samples of this study predate the infection). Cell type and time point are not known. CDR3s include the opening cysteine and the closing phenylalanine or tryptophan. The order of the fields is J gene, D gene, CDR3 length, V gene, clone size, CDR3 DNA, CDR3 protein. A D gene is named only where the DNA matches it firmly. Expanded clones are given a class, and other clones once, few, many or no size at all.

TRBJ1-6 TRBD1 13 TRBV4-3 many TGCGCCGCCAGCCGGGACAGGGCTTCACCCCTCCACTTT CAASRDRASPLHF
TRBJ1-2 TRBD1 14 TRBV6-1 . TGTGCCAGCAGCAGGGGGGACAGAAAGGACGGCTACACCTTC CASSRGDRKDGYTF
TRBJ1-4 . 12 TRBV3-1 . TGTGCCAGCAGCGGACAGCATGAAAAACTGTTTTTT CASSGQHEKLFF
TRBJ2-1 . 14 TRBV29-1 . TGCAGCGTTAAGGAAATCACGGTCCTAGATGAGCAGTTCTTC CSVKEITVLDEQFF
TRBJ2-1 TRBD1 14 TRBV6-4 . TGTGCCAGCAGTCTGGACAGGGGGTCAAATGAGCAGTTCTTC CASSLDRGSNEQFF
TRBJ2-4 . 16 TRBV27 . TGTGCCACCAGAGATTATTCTGGTTTGACCAAAAACATTCAGTACTTC CATRDYSGLTKNIQYF
TRBJ2-7 . 13 TRBV20-1 few TGCAGTGCTAGACCAGGGGGGTTTGGGGAGCAGTACTTC CSARPGGFGEQYF
TRBJ2-7 . 17 TRBV12-3/TRBV12-4 few TGTGCCAGCAGTTTGGGGACTGCTGATTTTTTCTCCTACGAGCAGTACTTC CASSLGTADFFSYEQYF
TRBJ1-2 TRBD1 14 TRBV19 few TGTGCCAGTAGTAGGGGGACAGCATTCTATGGCTACACCTTC CASSRGTAFYGYTF
TRBJ1-2 . 14 TRBV19 few TGTGCCAGTAGTCTTCGGACGGGACTAGGTGGCTACACCTTC CASSLRTGLGGYTF